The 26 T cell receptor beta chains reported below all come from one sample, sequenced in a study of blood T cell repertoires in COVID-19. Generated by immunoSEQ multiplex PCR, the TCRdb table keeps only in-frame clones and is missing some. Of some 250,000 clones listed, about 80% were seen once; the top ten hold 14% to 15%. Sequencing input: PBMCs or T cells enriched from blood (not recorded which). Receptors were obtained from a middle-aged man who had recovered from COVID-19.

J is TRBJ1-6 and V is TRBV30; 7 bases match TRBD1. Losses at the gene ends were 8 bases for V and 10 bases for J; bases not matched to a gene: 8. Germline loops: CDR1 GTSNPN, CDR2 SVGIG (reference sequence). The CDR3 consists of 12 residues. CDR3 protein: CAADRDPSPLHF. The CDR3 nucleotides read TGTGCCGCTGACAGGGACCCATCACCCCTCCACTTT.

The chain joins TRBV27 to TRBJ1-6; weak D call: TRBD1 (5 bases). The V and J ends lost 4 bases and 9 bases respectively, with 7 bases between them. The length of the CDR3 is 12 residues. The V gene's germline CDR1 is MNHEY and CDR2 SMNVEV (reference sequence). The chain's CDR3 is CASSWRGSPLHF. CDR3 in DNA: TGTGCCAGCAGTTGGAGGGGTTCACCCCTCCACTTT.

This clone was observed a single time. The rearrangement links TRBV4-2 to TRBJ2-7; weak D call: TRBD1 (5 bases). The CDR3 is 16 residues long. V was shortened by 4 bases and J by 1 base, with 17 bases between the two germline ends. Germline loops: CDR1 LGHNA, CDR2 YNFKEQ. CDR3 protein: CASSRRQTEASYEQYF. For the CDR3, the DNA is TGTGCCAGCAGCCGGAGACAGACCGAGGCATCCTACGAGCAGTACTTC.

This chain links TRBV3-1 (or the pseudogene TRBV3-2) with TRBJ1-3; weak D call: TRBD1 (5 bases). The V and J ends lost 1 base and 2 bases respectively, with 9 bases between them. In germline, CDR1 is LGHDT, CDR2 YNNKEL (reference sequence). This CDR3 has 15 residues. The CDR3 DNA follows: TGTGCCAGCAGCCAAGTTAGCAGGGCTGGAAACACCATATATTTT. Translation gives CASSQVSRAGNTIYF.

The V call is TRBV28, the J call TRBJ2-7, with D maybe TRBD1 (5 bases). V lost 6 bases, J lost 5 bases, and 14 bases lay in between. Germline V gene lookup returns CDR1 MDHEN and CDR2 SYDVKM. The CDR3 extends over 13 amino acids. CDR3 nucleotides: TGTGCCAGCAGGGGGCAGGCATTTGACGAGCAGTACTTC. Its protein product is CASRGQAFDEQYF.

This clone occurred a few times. This CDR3 reads CASSSRLAGGRVIQYF. For the CDR3, the DNA is TGTGCCAGCAGCTCTAGACTAGCGGGGGGCCGGGTCATTCAGTACTTC. The chain employs TRBV7-2 and TRBJ2-4, with 13 bases that match TRBD2. With 4 bases clipped from V and 9 bases from J, the junction kept 9 bases outside the gene matches. CDR1 SGHTA and CDR2 FQGNSA come from the germline V gene. The CDR3 has 16 amino acids.

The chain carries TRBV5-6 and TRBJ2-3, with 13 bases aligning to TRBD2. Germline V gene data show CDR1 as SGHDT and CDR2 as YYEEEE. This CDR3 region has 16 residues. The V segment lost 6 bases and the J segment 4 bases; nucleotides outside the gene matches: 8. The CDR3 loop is CASTRTSGGDADTQYF. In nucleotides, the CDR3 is TGTGCCAGCACCCGAACTAGCGGGGGGGACGCAGATACGCAGTATTTT.

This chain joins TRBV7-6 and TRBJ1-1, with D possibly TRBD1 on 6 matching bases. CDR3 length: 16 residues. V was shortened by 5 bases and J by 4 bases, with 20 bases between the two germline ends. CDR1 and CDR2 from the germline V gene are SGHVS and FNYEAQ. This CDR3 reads CASSPRPGQLITEAFF. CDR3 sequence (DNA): TGTGCCAGCAGCCCAAGACCGGGACAACTGATCACTGAAGCTTTCTTT.

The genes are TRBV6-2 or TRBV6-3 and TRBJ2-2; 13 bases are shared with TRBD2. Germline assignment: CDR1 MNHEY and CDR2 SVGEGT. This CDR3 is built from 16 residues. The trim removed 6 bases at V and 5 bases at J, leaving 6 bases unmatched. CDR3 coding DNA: TGTGCCAGCAGCCTACTAGCGGGGGGGATAACCGGGGAGCTGTTTTTT. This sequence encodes CASSLLAGGITGELFF.

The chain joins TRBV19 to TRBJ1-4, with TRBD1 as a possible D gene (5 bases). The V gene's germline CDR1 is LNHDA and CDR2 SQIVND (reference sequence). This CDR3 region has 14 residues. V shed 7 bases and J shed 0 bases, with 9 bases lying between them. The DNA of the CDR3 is TGTGCCAGTAAGGACATCTCAACTAATGAAAAACTGTTTTTT. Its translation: CASKDISTNEKLFF.

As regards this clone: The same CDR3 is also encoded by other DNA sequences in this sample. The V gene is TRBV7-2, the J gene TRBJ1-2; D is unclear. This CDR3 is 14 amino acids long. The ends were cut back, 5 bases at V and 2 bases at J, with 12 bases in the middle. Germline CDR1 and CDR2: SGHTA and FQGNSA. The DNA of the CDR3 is TGTGCCAGCAGCCTGGAGATAGGCAACTATGGCTACACCTTC. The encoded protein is CASSLEIGNYGYTF.

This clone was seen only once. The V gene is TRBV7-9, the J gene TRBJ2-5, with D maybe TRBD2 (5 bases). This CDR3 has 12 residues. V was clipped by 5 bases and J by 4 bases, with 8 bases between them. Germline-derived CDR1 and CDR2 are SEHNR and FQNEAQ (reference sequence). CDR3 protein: CASSQGLETQYF. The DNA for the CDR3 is TGTGCCAGCAGCCAAGGACTAGAGACCCAGTACTTC.

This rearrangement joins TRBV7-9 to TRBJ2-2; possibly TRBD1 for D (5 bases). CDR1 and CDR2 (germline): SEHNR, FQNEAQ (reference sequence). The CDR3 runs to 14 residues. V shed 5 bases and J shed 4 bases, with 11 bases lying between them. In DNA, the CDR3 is TGTGCCAGCAGCGCCAGGGCCATCACCGGGGAGCTGTTTTTT. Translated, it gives CASSARAITGELFF.

For the CDR3, the DNA is TGTGCCAGCAGCCGGACCGGGACAGTAAGCACAGATACGCAGTATTTT. Residues: CASSRTGTVSTDTQYF. This chain joins TRBV7-3 and TRBJ2-3; TRBD1 matches 7 bases. The CDR3 consists of 16 residues. CDR1 is SGHTA and CDR2 is FQGTGA in the germline V gene. V gave up 5 bases and J gave up 0 bases; unmatched junction bases: 8. Full variable domain (outside the CDR3, taken from reference TRBV7-3 and TRBJ2-3): GAGVSQTPSNKVTEKGKYVELRCDPISGHTALYWYRQSLGQGPEFLIYFQGTGAADDSGLPNDRFFAVRPEGSVSTLKIQRTERGDSAVYLCASSRTGTVSTDTQYFGPGTRLTVL.

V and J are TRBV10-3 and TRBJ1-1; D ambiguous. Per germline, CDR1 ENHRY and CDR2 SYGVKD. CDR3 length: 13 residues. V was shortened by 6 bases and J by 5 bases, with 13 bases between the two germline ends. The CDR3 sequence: CAIRGGVGTEAFF. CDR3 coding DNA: TGTGCCATCAGAGGCGGGGTAGGGACTGAAGCTTTCTTT.

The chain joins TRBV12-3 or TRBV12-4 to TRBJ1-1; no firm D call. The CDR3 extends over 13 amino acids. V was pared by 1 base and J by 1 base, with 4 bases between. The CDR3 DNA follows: TGTGCCAGCAGTTTAGGGAGGAACACTGAAGCTTTCTTT. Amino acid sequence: CASSLGRNTEAFF.

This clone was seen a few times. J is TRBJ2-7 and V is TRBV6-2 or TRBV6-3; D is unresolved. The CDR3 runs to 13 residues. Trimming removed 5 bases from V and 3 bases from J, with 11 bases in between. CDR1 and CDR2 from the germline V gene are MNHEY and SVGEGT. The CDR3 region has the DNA TGTGCCAGCAGTAACCGACTGGGCTACGAGCAGTACTTC. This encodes CASSNRLGYEQYF.

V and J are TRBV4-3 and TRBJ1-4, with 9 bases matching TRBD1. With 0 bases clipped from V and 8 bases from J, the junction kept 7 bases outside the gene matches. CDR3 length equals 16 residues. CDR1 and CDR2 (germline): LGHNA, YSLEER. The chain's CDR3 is CASSQDGYRGREKLFF. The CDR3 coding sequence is TGCGCCAGCAGCCAAGATGGGTACAGGGGGCGAGAAAAACTGTTTTTT.

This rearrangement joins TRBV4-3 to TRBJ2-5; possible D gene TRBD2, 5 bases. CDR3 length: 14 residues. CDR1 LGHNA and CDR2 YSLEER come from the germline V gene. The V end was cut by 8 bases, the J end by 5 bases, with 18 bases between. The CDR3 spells CASQRSPGSETQYF. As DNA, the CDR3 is TGCGCCAGCCAAAGGTCCCCGGGGTCTGAGACCCAGTACTTC.

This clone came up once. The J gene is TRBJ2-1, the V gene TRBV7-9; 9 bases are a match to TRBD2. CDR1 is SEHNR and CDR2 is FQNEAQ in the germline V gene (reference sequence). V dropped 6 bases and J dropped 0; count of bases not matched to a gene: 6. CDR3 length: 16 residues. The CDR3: CASSSIAGDSYNEQFF. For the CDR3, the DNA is TGTGCCAGCAGTTCCATAGCGGGGGACTCCTACAATGAGCAGTTCTTC.

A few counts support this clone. The CDR3 DNA follows: TGTGCCAGCAGCTCCGCCGGGACAGGTTTGGCTTTCTTT. Its translation is CASSSAGTGLAFF. The V and J genes are TRBV7-9 and TRBJ1-1, with TRBD1 matching over 8 bases. Germline trimming cut 4 bases from V and 11 bases from J; bases unmatched to any gene: 9. The CDR3 runs 13 residues. Per germline, CDR1 SEHNR and CDR2 FQNEAQ (reference sequence). Based on the CDR3 plus reference TRBV7-9 and TRBJ1-1, the full variable domain is DTGVSQNPRHKITKRGQNVTFRCDPISEHNRLYWYRQTLGQGPEFLTYFQNEAQLEKSRLLSDRFSAERPKGSFSTLEIQRTEQGDSAMYLCASSSAGTGLAFFGQGTRLTVV.

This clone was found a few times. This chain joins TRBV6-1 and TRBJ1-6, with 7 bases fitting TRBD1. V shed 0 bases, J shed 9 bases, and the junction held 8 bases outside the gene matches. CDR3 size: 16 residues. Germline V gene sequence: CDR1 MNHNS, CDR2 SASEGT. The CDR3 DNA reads TGTGCCAGCAGTGAAGCCCGCGGCAGGGGGTTTTCACCCCTCCACTTT. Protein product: CASSEARGRGFSPLHF.

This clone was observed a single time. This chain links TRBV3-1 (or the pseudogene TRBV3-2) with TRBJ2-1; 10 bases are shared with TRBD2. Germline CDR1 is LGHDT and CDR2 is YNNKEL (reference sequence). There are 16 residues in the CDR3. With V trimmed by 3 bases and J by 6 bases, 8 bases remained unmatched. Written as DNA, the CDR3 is TGTGCCAGCAGCCACGTAAGCGGGAGGGGGAGCAATGAGCAGTTCTTC. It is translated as CASSHVSGRGSNEQFF.

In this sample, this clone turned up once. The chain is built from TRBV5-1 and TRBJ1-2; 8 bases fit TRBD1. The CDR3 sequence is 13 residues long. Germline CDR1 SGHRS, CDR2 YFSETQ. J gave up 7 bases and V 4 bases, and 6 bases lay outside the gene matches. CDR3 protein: CASSPGTGRGYTF. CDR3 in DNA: TGCGCCAGCAGCCCCGGGACAGGACGTGGCTACACCTTC.

CDR3 region: CASRDSGQSNYGYTF. CDR3 nucleotides: TGTGCCAGCAGGGACAGTGGACAAAGTAACTATGGCTACACCTTC. The chain couples TRBV11-2 to TRBJ1-2, with D possibly TRBD1 on 6 matching bases. V gave up 6 bases and J gave up 1 base, with 15 bases separating them. The CDR3 runs 15 residues. Germline V CDR1 and CDR2: SGHAT, FQNNGV.

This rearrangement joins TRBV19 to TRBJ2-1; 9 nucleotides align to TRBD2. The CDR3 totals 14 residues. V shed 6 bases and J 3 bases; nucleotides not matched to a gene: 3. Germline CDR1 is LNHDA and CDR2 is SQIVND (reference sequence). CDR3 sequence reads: CASRLAGLYNEQFF. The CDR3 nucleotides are TGTGCCAGTAGACTAGCGGGCCTCTACAATGAGCAGTTCTTC.